The clone carrying this T cell receptor (beta chain) came up many times. As yet, its antigen is unknown. Using its own MiXCR run on the RACE reads, TCRdb lists one record per CDR3 protein. In the table there are some 71,000 distinct CDR3 sequences, approximately 10% of which are singletons. The sample belongs to a study of human T cells and chemical hapten exposure. Study-level information: Mostly female, the patients presented with alopecia areata, totalis or universalis.

The sample's time point: patch test 2, 6 weeks after DPC sensitization. The treatment was: therapeutic diphenylcyclopropenone sensitization with weekly scalp DPC. Before extraction, the whole blood was not fractionated, and total RNA was taken from it. General study points: Those TCRs sitting above 1 in 1000 frequency stayed the same with DPC sensitization.

CDR1 SEHNR and CDR2 FQNEAQ come from the germline V gene (reference sequence). The CDR3 covers 16 residues. V trimming: 4 bases; J trimming: 1 base; junction bases outside the gene matches: 1. V and J are TRBV7-9 and TRBJ2-2; 12 bases line up with TRBD2. The origin of this receptor is a woman aged 50 to 60 with alopecia areata. Some clones in this sample may be carry-over from other donors' samples. This material consisted of whole blood, taken in connection with sensitization to the hapten diphenylcyclopropenone (DPC). In DNA form, the CDR3 reads TGTGCCAGCAGCTCGGGACTAGCGGGGAACACCGGGGAGCTGTTTTTT. Protein product: CASSSGLAGNTGELFF.